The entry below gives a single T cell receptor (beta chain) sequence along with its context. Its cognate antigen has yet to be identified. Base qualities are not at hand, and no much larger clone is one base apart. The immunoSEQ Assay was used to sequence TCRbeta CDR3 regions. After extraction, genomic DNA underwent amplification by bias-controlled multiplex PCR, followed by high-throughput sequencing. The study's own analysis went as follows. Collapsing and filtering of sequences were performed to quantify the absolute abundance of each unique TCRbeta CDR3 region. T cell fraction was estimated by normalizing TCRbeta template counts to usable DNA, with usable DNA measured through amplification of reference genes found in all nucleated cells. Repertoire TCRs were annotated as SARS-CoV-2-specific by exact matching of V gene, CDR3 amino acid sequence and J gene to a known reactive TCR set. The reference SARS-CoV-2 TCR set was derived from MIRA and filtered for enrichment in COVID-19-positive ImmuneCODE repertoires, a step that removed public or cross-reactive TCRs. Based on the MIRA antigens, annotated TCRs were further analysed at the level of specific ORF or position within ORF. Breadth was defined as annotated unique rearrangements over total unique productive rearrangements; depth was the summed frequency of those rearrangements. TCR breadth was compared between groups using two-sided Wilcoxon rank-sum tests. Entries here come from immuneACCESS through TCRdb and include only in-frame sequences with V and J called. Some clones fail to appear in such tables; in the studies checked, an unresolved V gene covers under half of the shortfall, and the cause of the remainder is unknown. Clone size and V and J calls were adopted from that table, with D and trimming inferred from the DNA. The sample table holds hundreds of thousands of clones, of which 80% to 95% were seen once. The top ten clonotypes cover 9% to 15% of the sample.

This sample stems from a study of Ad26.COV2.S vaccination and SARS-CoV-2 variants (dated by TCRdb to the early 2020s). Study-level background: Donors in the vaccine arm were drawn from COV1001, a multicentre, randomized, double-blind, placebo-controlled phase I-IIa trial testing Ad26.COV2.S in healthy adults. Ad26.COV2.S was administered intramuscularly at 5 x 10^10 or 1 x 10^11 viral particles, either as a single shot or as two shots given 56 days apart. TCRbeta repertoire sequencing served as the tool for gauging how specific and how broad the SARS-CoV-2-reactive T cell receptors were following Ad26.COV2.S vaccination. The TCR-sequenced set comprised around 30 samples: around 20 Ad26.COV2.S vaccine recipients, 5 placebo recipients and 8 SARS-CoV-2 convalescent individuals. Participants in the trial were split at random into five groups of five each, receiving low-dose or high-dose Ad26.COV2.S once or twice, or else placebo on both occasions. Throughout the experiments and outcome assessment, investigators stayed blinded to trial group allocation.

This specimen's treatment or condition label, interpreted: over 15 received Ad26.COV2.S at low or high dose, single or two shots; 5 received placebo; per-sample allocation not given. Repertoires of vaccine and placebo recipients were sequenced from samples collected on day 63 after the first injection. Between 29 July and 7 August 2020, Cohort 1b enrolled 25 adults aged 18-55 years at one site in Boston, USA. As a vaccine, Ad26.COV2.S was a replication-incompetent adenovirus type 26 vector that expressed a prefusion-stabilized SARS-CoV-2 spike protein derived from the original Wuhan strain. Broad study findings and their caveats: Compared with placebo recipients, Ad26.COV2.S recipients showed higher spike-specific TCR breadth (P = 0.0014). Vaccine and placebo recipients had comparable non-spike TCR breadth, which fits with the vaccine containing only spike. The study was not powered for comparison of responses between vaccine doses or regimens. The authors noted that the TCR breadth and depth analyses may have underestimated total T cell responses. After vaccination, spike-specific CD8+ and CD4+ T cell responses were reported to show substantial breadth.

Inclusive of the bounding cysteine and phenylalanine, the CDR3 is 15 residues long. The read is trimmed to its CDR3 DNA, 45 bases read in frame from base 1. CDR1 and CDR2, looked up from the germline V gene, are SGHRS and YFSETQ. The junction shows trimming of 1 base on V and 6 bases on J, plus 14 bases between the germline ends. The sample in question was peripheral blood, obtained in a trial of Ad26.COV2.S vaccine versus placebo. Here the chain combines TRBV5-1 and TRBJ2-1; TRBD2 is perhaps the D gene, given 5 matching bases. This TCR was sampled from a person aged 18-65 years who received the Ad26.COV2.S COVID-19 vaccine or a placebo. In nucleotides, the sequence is TGCGCCAGCAGCTTGAGGCCCACCCGGGGCAATGAGCAGTTCTTC. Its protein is CASSLRPTRGNEQFF.